This record concerns one T cell receptor (beta chain) sequence. The data originate from a study of cytomegalovirus exposure and HLA in healthy donors. The PCR was carried out with 60 Vbeta primers and 13 Jbeta primers. Assay: immunoSEQ multiplex PCR; the TCRdb copy retains only in-frame clones and omits some. The data hold around 100,000 clones, with roughly 80% observed a single time. V lost 3 bases and J lost 6; bases outside the gene matches: 4. The germline V gene has CDR1 MGHDK and CDR2 SYGVNS. There are 14 residues in the CDR3. The TCR originated in a young man in good health and CMV-seropositive. Specimen: PBMCs. The chain recombines TRBV25-1 with TRBJ2-1, with TRBD1 matching over 8 bases. The DNA of the CDR3 is TGTGCCAGCAGTGATGCCAGGGGGCGCAATGAGCAGTTCTTC. This sequence encodes CASSDARGRNEQFF. The full variable domain, completed using reference TRBV25-1 and TRBJ2-1, is EADIYQTPRYLVIGTGKKITLECSQTMGHDKMYWYQQDPGMELHLIHYSYGVNSTEKGDLSSESTVSRIRTEHFPLTLESARPSHTSQYLCASSDARGRNEQFFGPGTRLTVL.